This T cell receptor (beta chain) comes out of a study of technical replicates of blood from a handful of donors. Sequenced by immunoSEQ multiplex PCR; TCRdb stores in-frame clones only, minus some. The sample shows about 53,000 clones, approximately 86% of them seen only once. In germline, CDR1 is KGHSH, CDR2 LQKENI. CDR3 size: 13 residues. With 2 bases clipped from V and 8 bases from J, the junction kept 1 base outside the gene matches. This clone was counted only a few times. The sequenced sample consisted of PBMCs. The rearrangement links TRBV18 to TRBJ1-4; TRBD1 agrees at 8 bases. The receptor comes from a human donor in good health. Some clones in this sample may be carry-over from other donors' samples. CDR3 DNA sequence: TGTGCCAGCTCACCAAGGACAGGGGAAAAACTGTTTTTT. Encoded protein: CASSPRTGEKLFF.